Shown below are 19 T cell receptor beta chains from a single sample sequenced in a study of T cells in Graves' hyperthyroidism and ophthalmopathy. Researchers amplified the TCR beta CDR3 regions from RNA transcripts. The HTBI primer set served for first-round RT-PCR of the TCR CDR3. One entry per CDR3 protein, called by TCRdb with MiXCR from the multiplex PCR reads. The sample holds under 750,000 distinct CDR3 sequences, over 15% seen once. Sequencing input: blood. The receptors were sampled from a woman aged 45-60 years with Graves' hyperthyroidism that later progressed to Graves' ophthalmopathy.

This clonotype was counted ten times or more. The chain couples TRBV6-1 to TRBJ1-5; 8 positions agree with TRBD1. The CDR3 is 15 residues long. The germline V gene encodes CDR1 MNHNS and CDR2 SASEGT. The junction had 10 bases not matched to a gene; V was cut back by 6 bases and J by 6 bases. In DNA form, the CDR3 reads TGTGCCAGCAGCGGACTGGGACAGGTCGGTCAGCCCCAGCATTTT. This gives the protein CASSGLGQVGQPQHF.

This clonotype was seen at least ten times. The chain recombines TRBV2 with TRBJ1-5; D perhaps matches TRBD1 (6 bases). The CDR3 totals 14 residues. V dropped 7 bases and J dropped 9 bases, with 19 bases sitting between them. Germline V gene sequence: CDR1 SNHLY, CDR2 FYNNEI. The CDR3 protein is CASTEGTREGPQHF. The CDR3 coding sequence is TGTGCCAGCACGGAGGGGACAAGGGAAGGGCCCCAGCATTTT. The complete variable domain, with remaining parts taken from reference TRBV2 and TRBJ1-5, reads EPEVTQTPSHQVTQMGQEVILRCVPISNHLYFYWYRQILGQKVEFLVSFYNNEISEKSEIFDDQFSVERPDGSNFTLKIRSTKLEDSAMYFCASTEGTREGPQHFGDGTRLSIL.

The chain combines TRBV20-1 with TRBJ1-4; D might be TRBD1 (6 bases). Trimming shortened V by 6 bases and J by 8 bases, and 19 bases separated the two germline ends. This CDR3 spans 14 amino acids. Germline V lookup: CDR1 DFQATT, CDR2 SNEGSKA (reference sequence). The DNA of the CDR3 is TGCAGTGCCCGACAGGTCGGTTTTGTGGAAAAACTGTTTTTT. Its translation: CSARQVGFVEKLFF.

This clonotype was counted ten times or more. This chain connects TRBV20-1 to TRBJ2-1; tentative D call: TRBD2 (6 bases). Germline CDR1 DFQATT, CDR2 SNEGSKA (reference sequence). This CDR3 spans 14 amino acids. Trimming removed 3 bases at V and 6 bases at J, with 15 bases between. This CDR3 is CSARGWVGSNEQFF. CDR3 nucleotides: TGCAGTGCTAGGGGTTGGGTCGGGAGCAATGAGCAGTTCTTC.

This clonotype was seen a handful of times. The rearrangement links TRBV10-3 to TRBJ1-5; 7 bases fit TRBD1. This CDR3 region has 14 residues. The trim removed 6 bases at V and 2 bases at J, leaving 4 bases unmatched. CDR1 and CDR2 (germline): ENHRY, SYGVKD. The DNA for the CDR3 is TGTGCCATCAGCGCCGACAGGGGCAATCAGCCCCAGCATTTT. Translated: CAISADRGNQPQHF.

This clonotype was observed a handful of times. This rearrangement joins TRBV12-3 or TRBV12-4 to TRBJ1-4; TRBD1 is a possible D gene (6 bases). Trimming shortened V by 2 bases and J by 3 bases, and 10 bases separated the two germline ends. CDR3 length equals 15 residues. The CDR3 spells CASSLTGISNEKLFF. DNA of the CDR3: TGTGCCAGCAGTTTAACAGGGATCTCTAATGAAAAACTGTTTTTT.

This clonotype was counted at least ten times. The rearrangement joins TRBV30 to TRBJ2-1; 9 nucleotides match TRBD1. The V gene's germline CDR1 is GTSNPN and CDR2 SVGIG (reference sequence). J gave up 3 bases and V 7 bases, and 7 bases lay outside the gene matches. This CDR3 spans 14 amino acids. The CDR3 loop reads CAYNRDRVYNEQFF. CDR3 nucleotide sequence: TGTGCCTACAACCGGGACAGGGTCTACAATGAGCAGTTCTTC.

The CDR3 DNA follows: TGCAGCGTTAGAGATGCAACTAATGAAAAACTGTTTTTT. Translating it yields CSVRDATNEKLFF. This chain uses TRBV29-1 with TRBJ1-4; D gene uncertain. Between the trimmed V and J ends, which lost 5 bases and 0 bases, there was a span of 7 bases. The CDR3 loop spans 13 amino acids. The V gene's germline CDR1 is SQVTM and CDR2 ANQGSEA.

This sequence joins TRBV29-1 and TRBJ2-1; 8 positions match TRBD2. The CDR3 totals 17 residues. Trimming took 5 bases from V and 0 from J; bases not matched to a gene: 12. Per the germline V gene, CDR1 is SQVTM and CDR2 is ANQGSEA. The CDR3 DNA sequence: TGCAGCGTTTCCCCGAAGTTTGCGGGGGGCTCCTACAATGAGCAGTTCTTC. It translates to CSVSPKFAGGSYNEQFF.

The chain joins TRBV6-1 to TRBJ1-6; D not resolved. Trimming cost V 7 bases and J 3 bases, with 13 bases left between them. This CDR3 has 15 amino acids. CDR1 and CDR2 (germline): MNHNS, SASEGT. Written as DNA, the CDR3 is TGTGCCAGCACCCCCGTCCCGGGCTATAATTCACCCCTCCACTTT. Protein sequence: CASTPVPGYNSPLHF.

This clonotype showed up many times. V usage is TRBV11-2 and J usage is TRBJ1-1, with 8 bases that match TRBD1. This CDR3 comprises 16 residues. CDR1 is SGHAT, CDR2 FQNNGV, per germline. J gave up 7 bases and V 7 bases, and 17 bases lay outside the gene matches. This CDR3 is CASKFSAGGYEIEAFF. CDR3 nucleotides: TGTGCCAGCAAGTTCTCGGCAGGGGGCTATGAAATTGAAGCTTTCTTT.

This chain connects TRBV19 to TRBJ2-3, with D unclear. Trimming pared 1 base from V and 1 base from J, leaving 6 bases between. Germline assignment: CDR1 LNHDA and CDR2 SQIVND (reference sequence). The CDR3 is 14 residues long. This chain's CDR3 is CASSIGARTDTQYF. The CDR3 DNA reads TGTGCCAGTAGTATAGGGGCTCGCACAGATACGCAGTATTTT.

The V call is TRBV7-8, the J call TRBJ1-5; no clear D. Germline V gives CDR1 SGHVS, CDR2 FQNEAQ. The CDR3 covers 17 residues. V was shortened by 5 bases and J by 0 bases, with 17 bases between the two germline ends. The CDR3 reads CASSLGPEVYSNQPQHF. CDR3 nucleotide sequence: TGTGCCAGCAGCCTAGGTCCCGAAGTTTATAGCAATCAGCCCCAGCATTTT. The full variable domain, its missing parts supplied by reference TRBV7-8 and TRBJ1-5, is GAGVSQSPRYKVAKRGQDVALRCDPISGHVSLFWYQQALGQGPEFLTYFQNEAQLDKSGLPSDRFFAERPEGSVSTLKIQRTQQEDSAVYLCASSLGPEVYSNQPQHFGDGTRLSIL.

This clonotype was counted only a few times. This chain connects TRBV12-3 or TRBV12-4 to TRBJ1-3; D gene uncertain. The CDR3 totals 15 residues. Trimming took 2 bases from V and 0 from J, leaving 8 bases between them. This CDR3 is CASSLRARSGNTIYF. The CDR3 DNA follows: TGTGCCAGCAGTTTACGGGCGCGCTCTGGAAACACCATATATTTT.

This clonotype was counted ten times or more. The gene calls are TRBV7-9 and TRBJ1-1, with TRBD1 matching over 7 bases. V shed 5 bases and J 0 bases; nucleotides not matched to a gene: 9. The CDR3 sequence is 16 residues long. Looked up from germline, CDR1 is SEHNR and CDR2 is FQNEAQ (reference sequence). CDR3: CASSERQGALNTEAFF. The CDR3 DNA reads as TGTGCCAGCAGCGAACGACAGGGAGCACTGAACACTGAAGCTTTCTTT.

This clonotype was counted many times. This sequence joins TRBV20-1 and TRBJ2-1, with a weak D call TRBD2 (6 bases). The V end lost 0 bases, the J end lost 4 bases, and 13 bases lay between the germline ends. Germline-derived CDR1 and CDR2 are DFQATT and SNEGSKA (reference sequence). The CDR3 length is 15 residues. The CDR3 region is CSARELAGNYNEQFF. The DNA for the CDR3 is TGCAGTGCTAGAGAACTGGCGGGGAATTACAATGAGCAGTTCTTC.

The chain combines TRBV28 with TRBJ1-2; the match to TRBD1 covers 9 bases. Germline V CDR1 and CDR2: MDHEN, SYDVKM. Losses at the gene ends were 6 bases for V and 7 bases for J; bases not matched to a gene: 12. There are 15 residues in the CDR3. Written as DNA, the CDR3 is TGTGCCAGCAGCCGCAGCCCGGGACAGGGCAGTGGCTACACCTTC. Translated, it gives CASSRSPGQGSGYTF.

This clonotype showed up many times. V is TRBV11-2 and J is TRBJ1-2; TRBD1 is a possible D gene (6 bases). This CDR3 has 15 residues. V shed 1 base and J shed 2 bases, with 11 bases lying between them. Per the germline V gene, CDR1 is SGHAT and CDR2 is FQNNGV. The CDR3 DNA reads as TGTGCCAGCAGCTTAGTAGCAGGGGCGAACTATGGCTACACCTTC. As protein: CASSLVAGANYGYTF.

The sample holds a few counts of this clonotype. The chain combines TRBV4-1 with TRBJ2-5; no clear D. The germline gives CDR1 MGHRA, CDR2 YSYEKL. Deletions cut 0 bases from V and 5 bases from J, with 13 bases between. The length of the CDR3 is 15 residues. The CDR3 DNA reads as TGCGCCAGCAGCCAAGATTTGTGGGGTCGCGAGACCCAGTACTTC. This encodes CASSQDLWGRETQYF.